This TCR beta chain was recorded in a study of low-dose radiotherapy and immunotherapy resistance in tumors. In the study overall: Aspirin was taken orally at 300 mg daily by patients, and this continued for four cycles from cycle 1 day 1.

This clonotype has just a few counts. Described time point: before trial treatment. Advanced solid tumors lacking tumor-infiltrating lymphocytes characterized eligible patients. cDNA synthesis used a TRAV/TRBV-specific primer set for both chains. Over around 19 PCR cycles, TCRs were amplified from a constant-region primer and V-primer adapter. The mRNA that was isolated underwent amplification by in vitro transcription. TCRdb re-derived calls from the reads in MiXCR, one entry per CDR3 protein. The table lists 80,000 to 95,000 distinct CDR3 sequences, 9.4% of them singletons. The germline CDR1 and CDR2 sequences are LGHDT and YNNKEL (reference sequence). There are 15 residues in the CDR3. The J segment lost 0 bases and the V segment lost 4 bases, leaving 2 bases of the junction unmatched.

This sequence was found in a male donor with prostate cancer. The chain combines TRBV3-1 with TRBJ2-3; 9 bases match TRBD2. The starting material was PBMCs, obtained before treatment. This CDR3 is CASSPLAGSTDTQYF. CDR3 nucleotides: TGTGCCAGCAGCCCCCTAGCGGGGAGCACAGATACGCAGTATTTT.